Below, 10 T cell receptor beta chains from the same sample are listed, as sequenced in a study of vaccination and CD4 T cells after COVID-19 (dated by TCRdb to the early 2020s). The protocol used for the library was PCR. The run used an Illumina iSeq 100. TCR sequencing of DNA from cultured CD4+ T cells used the Oncomine TCR Beta short-read assay at the Johns Hopkins FTIC core. The public sequencing data were trimmed at Q25 with fastp and processed into clonotypes with MiXCR by TCRdb, which kept only in-frame beta chains. Every entry covers one CDR3 protein and lists the most common genes and DNA from its rows. The sample data list over 5,000 distinct CDR3 sequences, and 44% of these were observed just once. Together, the top ten hold about 9.9% of the sample. The meaning of the sample's treatment or condition label: roughly 10-day PBMC culture with coronavirus spike peptide pools or control peptides (ViraFEST assay).

No antigen has been identified for these receptors. Sequenced input: CD4+ T cells from blood, cultured in vitro. These receptors were collected from a human donor who had recovered from COVID-19.

The gene calls are TRBV4-3 and TRBJ1-1, with D possibly TRBD1 on 6 matching bases. Trimming took 4 bases from V and 7 from J, leaving 13 bases between them. Germline lookup yields CDR1 LGHNA and CDR2 YSLEER. The CDR3 extends over 13 amino acids. DNA for the CDR3: TGCGCCAGCAGCCCCATGGACAGTGTTGAAGCTTTCTTT. This gives the protein CASSPMDSVEAFF.

To note about this clonotype: This may be a read error, as it is one base from a much larger clone. The V and J genes are TRBV20-1 and TRBJ2-7, with D possibly being TRBD2 (5 bases). Germline loops: CDR1 DFQATT, CDR2 SNEGSKA (reference sequence). The CDR3 covers 12 residues. The CDR3 reads CSARSGSYEEYF. The CDR3 nucleotides read TGCAGTGCTAGGTCGGGGTCCTACGAGGAGTACTTC.

The chain carries TRBV6-1 and TRBJ1-2, with unresolved D. There are 11 residues in the CDR3. V was pared by 6 bases and J by 1 base, with 3 bases between. CDR1 and CDR2 (germline): MNHNS, SASEGT. For the CDR3, the DNA is TGTGCCAGCAGGAATAACTATGGCTACACCTTC. Residues: CASRNNYGYTF.

This clonotype was seen more than once but under ten times. The chain employs TRBV7-2 and TRBJ2-7, with 7 bases lining up with TRBD1. J lost 2 bases, V lost 4 bases, and 5 bases had no gene match. The CDR3 consists of 14 residues. Germline CDR1 reads SGHTA; CDR2 reads FQGNSA. CDR3 nucleotides: TGTGCCAGCAGCTCCCAGACAGGGCCCTACGAGCAGTACTTC. This codes for CASSSQTGPYEQYF.

The chain employs TRBV6-2 or TRBV6-3 and TRBJ2-7; D is perhaps TRBD1 (6 bases). The germline V and J ends were trimmed by 7 bases and 3 bases, with 13 bases remaining between them. Germline V lookup: CDR1 MNHEY, CDR2 SVGEGT. The CDR3 spans 13 residues. The CDR3 DNA reads as TGTGCCAGCACCGGACAGCTTCTCTACGAGCAGTACTTC. Its translation is CASTGQLLYEQYF.

The rearrangement uses TRBV7-2 and TRBJ2-7, with TRBD1 matching over 10 bases. The ends lost 4 bases at V and 6 bases at J; junction bases unmatched: 6. Germline V CDR1 and CDR2: SGHTA, FQGNSA. The CDR3 length is 14 residues. The CDR3 coding sequence is TGTGCCAGCAGCTCTCGACAGGGGGCGGGCGAGCAGTACTTC. Amino acids: CASSSRQGAGEQYF.

The chain combines TRBV20-1 with TRBJ2-1; D perhaps matches TRBD2 (6 bases). V was cut by 6 bases and J by 7 bases, with 10 bases left in between. Germline CDR1 and CDR2: DFQATT and SNEGSKA (reference sequence). The length of the CDR3 is 11 residues. The CDR3 DNA reads TGCAGTGCCTTACGGGAGAATGAGCAGTTCTTC. The encoded protein is CSALRENEQFF.

This clonotype was seen a few times. The J gene is TRBJ1-5, the V gene TRBV20-1; 11 bases are a match to TRBD1. The junction had 6 bases not matched to a gene; V was cut back by 4 bases and J by 7 bases. This CDR3 is built from 14 residues. Germline values: CDR1 DFQATT, CDR2 SNEGSKA (reference sequence). The CDR3 region has the DNA TGCAGTGCTACACCGGGACAGGGGGACCAGCCCCAGCATTTT. Translating it yields CSATPGQGDQPQHF.

This clonotype is medium-sized (0.01 to 0.1%) within its sample. The chain is built from TRBV7-8 and TRBJ1-2; D may be TRBD1 (5 bases). Germline loops: CDR1 SGHVS, CDR2 FQNEAQ. This CDR3 is built from 13 residues. Trimming removed 1 base at V and 3 bases at J, with 6 bases between. CDR3 sequence (DNA): TGTGCCAGCAGCTTAGGGGACCACTATGGCTACACCTTC. This gives the protein CASSLGDHYGYTF. Full variable domain (remainder filled in from reference TRBV7-8 and TRBJ1-2): GAGVSQSPRYKVAKRGQDVALRCDPISGHVSLFWYQQALGQGPEFLTYFQNEAQLDKSGLPSDRFFAERPEGSVSTLKIQRTQQEDSAVYLCASSLGDHYGYTFGSGTRLTVV.

The chain recombines TRBV20-1 with TRBJ2-1; unclear D gene. CDR3 size: 12 residues. Germline values: CDR1 DFQATT, CDR2 SNEGSKA (reference sequence). V was cut by 6 bases and J by 3 bases, with 9 bases left in between. CDR3 in amino acids: CSAPLRYNEQFF. The CDR3 DNA follows: TGCAGTGCCCCCCTTCGCTACAATGAGCAGTTCTTC.